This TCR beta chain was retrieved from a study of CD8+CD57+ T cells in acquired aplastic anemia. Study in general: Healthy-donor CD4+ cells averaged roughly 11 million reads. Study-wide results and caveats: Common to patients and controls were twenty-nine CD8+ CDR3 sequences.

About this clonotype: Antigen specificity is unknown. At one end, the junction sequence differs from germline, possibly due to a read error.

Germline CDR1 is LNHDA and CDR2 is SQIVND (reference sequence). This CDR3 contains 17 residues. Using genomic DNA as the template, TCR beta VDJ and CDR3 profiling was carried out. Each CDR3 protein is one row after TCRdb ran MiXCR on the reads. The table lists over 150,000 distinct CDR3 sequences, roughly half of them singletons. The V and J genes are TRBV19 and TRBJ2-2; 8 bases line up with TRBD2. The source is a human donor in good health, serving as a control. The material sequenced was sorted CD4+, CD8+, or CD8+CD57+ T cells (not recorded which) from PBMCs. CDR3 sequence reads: CASSRLGGGLDTGELFF. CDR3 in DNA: TGCGCCAGTAGTAGGCTCGGGGGGGGGCTCGACACCGGGGAGCTGTTTTTT.